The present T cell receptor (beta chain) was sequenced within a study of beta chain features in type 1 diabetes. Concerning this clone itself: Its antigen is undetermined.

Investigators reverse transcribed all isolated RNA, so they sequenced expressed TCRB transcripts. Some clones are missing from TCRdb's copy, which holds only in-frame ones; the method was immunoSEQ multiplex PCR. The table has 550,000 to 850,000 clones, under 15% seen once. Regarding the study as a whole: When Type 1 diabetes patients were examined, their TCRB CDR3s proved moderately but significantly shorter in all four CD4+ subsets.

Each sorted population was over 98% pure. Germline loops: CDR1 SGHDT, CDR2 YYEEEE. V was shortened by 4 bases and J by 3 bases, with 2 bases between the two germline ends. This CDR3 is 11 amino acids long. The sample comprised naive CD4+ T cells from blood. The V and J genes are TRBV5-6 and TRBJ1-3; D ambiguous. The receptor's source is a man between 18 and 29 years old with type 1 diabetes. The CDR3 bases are TGTGCCAGCAGCCATGGAAACACCATATATTTT. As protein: CASSHGNTIYF. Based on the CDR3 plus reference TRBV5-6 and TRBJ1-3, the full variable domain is DAGVTQSPTHLIKTRGQQVTLRCSPKSGHDTVSWYQQALGQGPQFIFQYYEEEERQRGNFPDRFSGHQFPNYSSELNVNALLLGDSALYLCASSHGNTIYFGEGSWLTVV.